These T cell receptor beta chains were read from a single sample in a study of blood T cell repertoires in COVID-19. Profiled with immunoSEQ multiplex PCR; TCRdb holds only in-frame clones, not every one. Here the sample spans about 170,000 clones, approximately 85% being singletons. The material sequenced was peripheral blood. All receptors come from a man aged 40-49 years who had recovered from COVID-19. Both conserved end residues are part of each CDR3. D genes are given only for firm matches. Clone size is stated in some rows and not others, as once, few, many or a class when expanded.

>TRBD1|TRBV30|-|TRBJ2-7
TGTGCCTGGGCGACAGGGGGCGGGTACGAGCAGTACTTC
CAWATGGGYEQYF
>-|TRBV7-8|once|TRBJ1-2
TGTGCCAGCAGCCCCTCCGGGAGCTATGGCTACACCTTC
CASSPSGSYGYTF
>-|TRBV29-1|-|TRBJ1-5
TGCAGAAATCTTCCGGATCAGCCCCAGCATTTT
CRNLPDQPQHF
>-|TRBV30|-|TRBJ2-3
TGTGCCTGGGGAACCTGGGCACGAGGCACAGATACGCAGTATTTT
CAWGTWARGTDTQYF
>-|TRBV9|-|TRBJ1-2
TGTGCCAGCAGCGTAGCTTTGGTAGCTAACTATGGCTACACCTTC
CASSVALVANYGYTF
>TRBD1|TRBV5-1|-|TRBJ2-5
TGCGCCAGCAGCTTGATAAGGGGGCACAGTGGGGAGACCCAGTACTTC
CASSLIRGHSGETQYF
>-|TRBV2|-|TRBJ2-6
TGTGCCAGCAGTACAGGGTATGGGGCCAACGTCCTGACTTTC
CASSTGYGANVLTF
>-|TRBV28|-|TRBJ2-7
TGTGCCAGCAGCCGCCTCTGGGGGGCCTACGAGCAGTACTTC
CASSRLWGAYEQYF
>TRBD2|TRBV6-4|-|TRBJ2-3
TGTGCCAGCAGTGTTAGCGGGGCGTTCACAGATACGCAGTATTTT
CASSVSGAFTDTQYF
>-|TRBV19|-|TRBJ1-5
TGTGCCAGTAGTATGCAGTATAGCAATCAGCCCCAGCATTTT
CASSMQYSNQPQHF
>-|TRBV4-2|-|TRBJ2-2
TGTGCCAGCAGCCCCCAGGATATGAACACCGGGGAGCTGTTTTTT
CASSPQDMNTGELFF
>-|TRBV6-1|-|TRBJ2-2
TGTGCCAGCAGTGAAATAGCCCCCGGGGAGCTGTTTTTT
CASSEIAPGELFF
>-|TRBV19|-|TRBJ1-1
TGTGCCAGTAGCTCAGCGGGGTTGGGAACTGAAGCTTTCTTT
CASSSAGLGTEAFF
>TRBD1|TRBV6-2/TRBV6-3|-|TRBJ2-1
TGTGCCAGCAGTTACTCTGGGACAGGGAACAATGAGCAGTTCTTC
CASSYSGTGNNEQFF
>-|TRBV29-1|-|TRBJ2-1
TGCAGCGCACGACAAGATCTTTACAATGAGCAGTTCTTC
CSARQDLYNEQFF
>-|TRBV7-8|-|TRBJ2-7
TGTGCCAGCAGCTTTGGTGGCCCCCACGAGCAGTACTTC
CASSFGGPHEQYF
>-|TRBV10-3|once|TRBJ1-3
TGTGCCGTCCCGAACAGGGATGGAAACACCATATATTTT
CAVPNRDGNTIYF
>TRBD1|TRBV6-6|-|TRBJ2-7
TGTGCCAGCCACCCTGGGACAGCCTACGAGCAGTACTTC
CASHPGTAYEQYF
>-|TRBV15|-|TRBJ1-5
TGTGCCACCAGCGCCTGGACAGATAGCAATCAGCCCCAGCATTTT
CATSAWTDSNQPQHF
>-|TRBV3-1/TRBV3-2|few|TRBJ2-7
TGTGCCAGCAGCCAAGTAACGAGCTACGAGCAGTACTTC
CASSQVTSYEQYF
>TRBD1|TRBV7-9|-|TRBJ1-2
TGTGCCAGCAGCTCGACAGGGGCTTATGGCTACACCTTC
CASSSTGAYGYTF
>-|TRBV2|-|TRBJ2-7
TGTGCCAGCACCCAAGGTCAGGGATACGAGCAGTACTTC
CASTQGQGYEQYF
>TRBD1|TRBV7-2|-|TRBJ2-2
TGTGCCAGCAGCTTGCAGGGGGCTACGAACACCGGGGAGCTGTTTTTT
CASSLQGATNTGELFF
>-|TRBV11-3|-|TRBJ2-3
TGTGCCAGCAGCTCCCCGCGCGCGGTCACAGATACGCAGTATTTT
CASSSPRAVTDTQYF
>-|TRBV4-1|-|TRBJ2-7
TGCGCCAGCAGCCAAGTAGGGACATCCTACGAGCAGTACTTC
CASSQVGTSYEQYF
>-|TRBV21-1|-|TRBJ2-1
TGTGCCAGCAGCATCTGGAGGCTCCCCGGGAATTACAATGAGCAGTTCTTC
CASSIWRLPGNYNEQFF
>TRBD1|TRBV5-1|-|TRBJ1-1
TGCGCCAGCAGCCACATCACGGGACAGGGATGGGAAGCTTTCTTT
CASSHITGQGWEAFF
>-|TRBV5-6|-|TRBJ1-4
TGTGCCAGCACCCGAGGGGGAAGTAATGAAAAACTGTTTTTT
CASTRGGSNEKLFF
>-|TRBV7-2|-|TRBJ1-3
TGTGCCAGCAGCTCCGGGACTTTAGGTGGAAACACCATATATTTT
CASSSGTLGGNTIYF
>TRBD1|TRBV27|-|TRBJ1-4
TGTGCCAGCAGTCCCCCGGGACAGCATGAAAAACTGTTTTTT
CASSPPGQHEKLFF
>TRBD1|TRBV9|-|TRBJ1-5
TGTGCCAGCAGCGCGACAGGGGGCAATCAGCCCCAGCATTTT
CASSATGGNQPQHF
>-|TRBV30|-|TRBJ2-2
TGTGCCTGGATCCCGAGGGTAGGCGCCAACACCGGGGAGCTGTTTTTT
CAWIPRVGANTGELFF
>-|TRBV5-6|-|TRBJ1-5
TGTGCCAGCAGCCGGGGGGCACGTCAGCCCCAGCATTTT
CASSRGARQPQHF
>TRBD2|TRBV4-1|-|TRBJ2-3
TGCGCCAGCAGCCAAATTCGGTGGAGGACTAGCGGGAGTAGCACAGATACGCAGTATTTT
CASSQIRWRTSGSSTDTQYF
>-|TRBV11-2|few|TRBJ1-3
TGTGCCAGCAGGGTTCCCCAGGACACCATATATTTT
CASRVPQDTIYF
>-|TRBV19|-|TRBJ2-1
TGTGCCAGTAGTCTAGAGATGGGAGCGGAGCAGTTCTTC
CASSLEMGAEQFF
>-|TRBV19|-|TRBJ2-6
TGTGCCAGTAGACAGACAGCATCTGGGGCCAACGTCCTGACTTTC
CASRQTASGANVLTF
>TRBD1|TRBV6-2/TRBV6-3|-|TRBJ2-5
TGTGCCAGCAGCAAGCCGGCTGACAGGGGGCGCGGTTTTCGTCAGACCCAGTACTTC
CASSKPADRGRGFRQTQYF
>-|TRBV19|-|TRBJ1-6
TGTGCCAGTACCTCGACTGAGATCTATAATTCACCCCTCCACTTT
CASTSTEIYNSPLHF
>-|TRBV29-1|-|TRBJ2-7
TGCAGCGGTGGGGGGAGCTCCTACGAGCAGTACTTC
CSGGGSSYEQYF
>TRBD2|TRBV4-1|-|TRBJ2-1
TGCGCCAGCAGCCAAGGGGCTAGCGGGACCTCTCTGGTCAATGAGCAGTTCTTC
CASSQGASGTSLVNEQFF
>-|TRBV10-2|-|TRBJ2-7
TGCGCCAGCGGGGGGCGACGGGAGGAGTACGAGCAGTACTTC
CASGGRREEYEQYF
>-|TRBV5-6|-|TRBJ2-4
TGTGCCAGCAGCTTGGGAGGGGGTAACATTCAGTACTTC
CASSLGGGNIQYF
>-|TRBV20-1|-|TRBJ2-7
TGCAGTGCTAGTAAAGGGGCGAAGATATCCTACGAGCAGTACTTC
CSASKGAKISYEQYF
>TRBD1|TRBV6-6|-|TRBJ2-2
TGTGCCACCACGAGACACGGACAGGCCGGGGAGCTGTTTTTT
CATTRHGQAGELFF
>-|TRBV2|-|TRBJ2-4
TGTGCCAGCAGACCAACGCGGGGTTTGATCTTTTCGGGGGTCAAAAACATTCAGTACTTC
CASRPTRGLIFSGVKNIQYF
>TRBD2|TRBV6-5|-|TRBJ2-3
TGTGCCAGCAACGCGGGGGAACCCACAGATACGCAGTATTTT
CASNAGEPTDTQYF
>-|TRBV20-1|-|TRBJ2-1
TGCAGTGCTAGCAGCGTCAATGAGCAGTTCTTC
CSASSVNEQFF
>TRBD1|TRBV13|-|TRBJ2-5
TGTGCCAGCAGCTGGTGGACAGGGGCCGATCAATGGACCGAAGAGACCCAGTACTTC
CASSWWTGADQWTEETQYF
>-|TRBV27|-|TRBJ1-4
TGTGCCAGCAGCCGACAGTTAACTAATGAAAAACTGTTTTTT
CASSRQLTNEKLFF
>TRBD2|TRBV19|-|TRBJ2-1
TGTGCCAGTAGTATAGGGGCGGGGGGGCCCTACAATGAGCAGTTCTTC
CASSIGAGGPYNEQFF
>TRBD2|TRBV29-1|-|TRBJ2-7
TGCAGCGCCATCGACCCCCTCTCTAGCGGGCAGTACTTC
CSAIDPLSSGQYF
>-|TRBV25-1|-|TRBJ1-3
TGTGCCAGCAGTGATGCGAGGGGGACAAACACCATATATTTT
CASSDARGTNTIYF
>-|TRBV28|-|TRBJ2-7
TGTGCCAGCAGGATGCGAGCTCCCTACGAGCAGTACTTC
CASRMRAPYEQYF
>-|TRBV4-3|-|TRBJ2-7
TGCGCCAGCAGCCAAGATAAGCGGGCCTACGAGCAGTACTTC
CASSQDKRAYEQYF
>-|TRBV10-3|-|TRBJ1-2
TGTGCCATCAGTGATTCCGGACAGAACAACTATGGCTACACCTTC
CAISDSGQNNYGYTF
>TRBD1|TRBV2|-|TRBJ1-1
TGTGCCAGCAGTGATGAACCAGGGGGGACCACTGAAGCTTTCTTT
CASSDEPGGTTEAFF
>TRBD1|TRBV28|-|TRBJ2-5
TGTGCCAGCACCGACCGGGACAGGGGGTGGGAGACCCAGTACTTC
CASTDRDRGWETQYF
>-|TRBV27|-|TRBJ2-5
TGTGCCAGCAGTTTATCCCGCGCACCAGAGACCCAGTACTTC
CASSLSRAPETQYF